The rows below give T cell receptor beta chains drawn from one sample of a study of Graves' ophthalmopathy and Graves' hyperthyroidism. TCRdb reprocessed the multiplex PCR reads with MiXCR, giving one entry per CDR3 protein. The sample lists about 370,000 distinct CDR3 sequences, about a sixth occurring once. The source material was peripheral blood. Receptors originate from an adult woman with stable Graves' hyperthyroidism. Both conserved end residues are part of each CDR3. Fields, in order: D gene, V gene, clone size, J gene, CDR3 protein, CDR3 DNA. A D gene is named only where the DNA matches it firmly. Where a row states a size, it is once, few, many or the class of an expanded clone; other rows omit it.

.,TRBV6-2/TRBV6-3,many,TRBJ1-1,CASSPRGRNTEAFF,TGTGCCAGCAGTCCGCGGGGACGGAACACTGAAGCTTTCTTT
TRBD2,TRBV7-9,many,TRBJ2-5,CASRQRLAGEEETQYF,TGTGCCAGCAGGCAACGACTAGCGGGAGAGGAAGAGACCCAGTACTTC
.,TRBV12-3/TRBV12-4,many,TRBJ1-3,CASTTEGNTIYF,TGTGCCAGCACCACAGAGGGAAACACCATATATTTT
TRBD1,TRBV12-3/TRBV12-4,.,TRBJ1-5,CASSIDGTGGQPQHF,TGTGCCAGCAGTATCGACGGGACAGGCGGCCAGCCCCAGCATTTT
TRBD1,TRBV6-5,many,TRBJ1-2,CASSYRTGSDYGYTF,TGTGCCAGCAGTTATCGGACAGGGAGCGACTATGGCTACACCTTC
.,TRBV12-3/TRBV12-4,.,TRBJ2-7,CASARAGAYEQYF,TGTGCCAGCGCCCGGGCAGGGGCCTACGAGCAGTACTTC
.,TRBV4-2,many,TRBJ1-1,CASGGRESTEAFF,TGTGCCAGCGGAGGCAGGGAGTCCACTGAAGCTTTCTTT
TRBD2,TRBV5-1,many,TRBJ2-2,CASSTGLAGVGELFF,TGCGCCAGCAGCACGGGACTAGCGGGAGTCGGGGAGCTGTTTTTT
TRBD1,TRBV20-1,many,TRBJ2-5,CSAPAPDRDQETQYF,TGCAGTGCCCCGGCTCCTGACAGGGATCAAGAGACCCAGTACTTC
TRBD2,TRBV7-9,many,TRBJ2-7,CASSPPGLANEQYF,TGTGCCAGCAGCCCTCCGGGACTAGCGAACGAGCAGTACTTC
.,TRBV12-3/TRBV12-4,many,TRBJ1-5,CASSSGGRGANQPQHF,TGTGCCAGCAGTTCAGGTGGGAGGGGAGCCAATCAGCCCCAGCATTTT
TRBD1,TRBV10-3,many,TRBJ2-2,CAISRARTGSNTGELFF,TGTGCCATCAGCCGCGCCCGGACAGGGTCGAACACCGGGGAGCTGTTTTTT
.,TRBV6-1,many,TRBJ1-6,CASMETANSPLHF,TGTGCCAGCATGGAGACAGCTAATTCACCCCTCCACTTT
.,TRBV25-1,many,TRBJ2-5,CASSETKTQYF,TGTGCCAGCAGTGAAACAAAGACCCAGTACTTC
.,TRBV30,.,TRBJ1-2,CAWSVQGGYGYTF,TGTGCCTGGAGTGTACAAGGGGGTTACGGCTACACCTTC
TRBD1,TRBV27,few,TRBJ2-2,CASSSNRGLFTGELFF,TGTGCCAGCAGTTCGAACAGGGGGCTATTCACCGGGGAGCTGTTTTTT
.,TRBV6-1,few,TRBJ2-4,CASIGLRGSDKNIQYF,TGTGCCAGCATTGGGTTGAGAGGGAGTGACAAAAACATTCAGTACTTC
TRBD2,TRBV20-1,many,TRBJ2-2,CSARERLAAGELFF,TGCAGTGCTAGAGAGAGACTAGCTGCCGGGGAGCTGTTTTTT
.,TRBV20-1,many,TRBJ2-7,CSVSGQGAGPTGEQYF,.
TRBD1,TRBV12-3/TRBV12-4,many,TRBJ2-5,CASRGTGAPPYGTQYF,TGTGCCAGCAGGGGGACAGGGGCCCCCCCCTATGGGACCCAGTACTTC
.,TRBV12-3/TRBV12-4,many,TRBJ2-7,CASSLGPLRGYEQYF,TGTGCCAGCAGTTTAGGGCCTCTCAGGGGCTACGAGCAGTACTTC
.,TRBV27,many,TRBJ1-6,CASRRDQVSPLHF,TGCGCCAGCCGCCGGGATCAAGTTTCACCCCTCCACTTT
.,TRBV12-3/TRBV12-4,many,TRBJ2-4,CASSFLALAKNIQYF,TGTGCCAGCAGTTTCTTAGCGTTAGCCAAAAACATTCAGTACTTC
.,TRBV7-3,many,TRBJ2-5,CASSLGGGRQETQYF,TGTGCCAGCAGCTTAGGGGGGGGGCGGCAAGAGACCCAGTACTTC
TRBD2,TRBV10-1,many,TRBJ2-7,CASRTSGRMGEQYF,TGCGCCAGCAGAACTAGCGGGAGGATGGGCGAGCAGTACTTC
.,TRBV30,many,TRBJ1-5,CAWSGTGNQPQHF,TGTGCCTGGAGTGGGACAGGCAATCAGCCCCAGCATTTT
.,TRBV12-5,many,TRBJ2-5,CASGPQGGDAKTQYF,TGTGCTAGTGGTCCTCAGGGGGGGGACGCGAAGACCCAGTACTTC
TRBD1,TRBV6-4,many,TRBJ1-1,CASREIPGQLLISNTEAFF,TGTGCCAGCAGAGAAATACCGGGACAGCTACTAATCTCGAACACTGAAGCTTTCTTT
.,TRBV19,many,TRBJ1-5,CASSIDSWQPQHF,TGTGCCAGTAGTATAGATAGTTGGCAGCCCCAGCATTTT
.,TRBV28,many,TRBJ1-1,CASSFGGMNTEAFF,TGTGCCAGCAGTTTTGGGGGGATGAACACTGAAGCTTTCTTT
TRBD1,TRBV2,many,TRBJ1-1,CASSLQGARSTEAFF,TGTGCCAGCAGTTTACAGGGGGCCAGGAGCACTGAAGCTTTCTTT
.,TRBV10-3,many,TRBJ2-4,CAISETGIKHIQYF,TGTGCCATCAGTGAGACCGGGATCAAACACATTCAGTACTTC
.,TRBV14,many,TRBJ2-7,CASSQDRGRPYEQYF,TGTGCCAGCAGCCAAGACAGGGGTCGTCCCTACGAGCAGTACTTC
TRBD1,TRBV27,many,TRBJ1-2,CASRITGGGYTF,TGTGCCAGCAGGATCACAGGGGGTGGCTACACCTTC
.,TRBV27,many,TRBJ2-2,CASSSLQTGELFF,TGTGCCAGCAGTTCATTGCAGACCGGGGAGCTGTTTTTT
TRBD1,TRBV28,many,TRBJ1-1,CASRTGPGQPNTEAFF,TGTGCCAGCAGAACCGGACCGGGACAGCCGAACACTGAAGCTTTCTTT
.,TRBV6-2/TRBV6-3,many,TRBJ2-2,CASSSSTPANTGELFF,TGTGCCAGCAGCTCCTCGACCCCCGCGAACACCGGGGAGCTGTTTTTT
.,TRBV6-2/TRBV6-3,many,TRBJ2-7,CASSYSKVRTVHEQYF,TGTGCCAGCAGTTACTCGAAAGTCAGAACGGTCCACGAGCAGTACTTC
.,TRBV7-9,many,TRBJ2-7,CASSLGQISYEQYF,TGTGCCAGCAGCTTAGGACAGATCTCCTACGAGCAGTACTTC
.,TRBV12-3/TRBV12-4,few,TRBJ1-1,CASSFAGAQASTEAFF,TGTGCCAGCAGTTTTGCGGGGGCCCAGGCCAGCACTGAAGCTTTCTTT
.,TRBV9,.,TRBJ1-2,CASSAGQLDGYTF,TGTGCCAGCAGCGCCGGACAGCTAGATGGCTACACCTTC
.,TRBV27,many,TRBJ2-5,CASSFGPPGTQHF,TGTGCCAGCAGTTTCGGACCCCCGGGGACCCAGCACTTC
.,TRBV20-1,.,TRBJ1-1,CSVWGEKENTEAFF,TGCAGTGTGTGGGGGGAAAAGGAGAACACTGAAGCTTTCTTT
.,TRBV6-5,.,TRBJ2-7,CASSYRTAAPYEQYF,TGTGCCAGCAGTTACCGGACTGCAGCTCCCTACGAGCAGTACTTC
.,TRBV4-1,many,TRBJ1-1,CASSQDFGGARNTEAFF,TGCGCCAGCAGCCAAGACTTTGGGGGGGCGAGGAACACTGAAGCTTTCTTT
.,TRBV29-1,.,TRBJ2-7,CSVRALAIHEEQYF,TGCAGCGTTCGGGCCCTGGCAATACATGAGGAGCAGTACTTC
TRBD1,TRBV6-2/TRBV6-3,many,TRBJ2-7,CASSSYRGFYEQYF,TGTGCCAGCAGTAGCTACAGGGGGTTCTACGAGCAGTACTTC
TRBD1,TRBV20-1,many,TRBJ1-5,CSASRGRVNQPQHF,TGCAGTGCTAGCAGGGGGCGGGTCAATCAGCCCCAGCATTTT
.,TRBV11-2,many,TRBJ2-7,CASSLEQEAYEQYF,TGTGCCAGCAGCTTAGAACAGGAGGCCTACGAGCAGTACTTC
TRBD2,TRBV9,many,TRBJ2-5,CASSVGGGRRETQYF,TGTGCCAGCAGCGTTGGGGGGGGAAGACGGGAGACCCAGTACTTC
.,TRBV18,.,TRBJ2-6,CASSRLTDTNSGANVLTF,TGTGCCAGCTCGCGACTGACAGATACGAACTCTGGGGCCAACGTCCTGACTTTC
.,TRBV9,many,TRBJ2-7,CASSVGPHGPYEQYF,TGTGCCAGCAGCGTAGGCCCCCACGGACCCTACGAGCAGTACTTC
.,TRBV20-1,many,TRBJ2-5,CSARERPTQYF,TGCAGTGCTAGAGAGAGACCGACCCAGTACTTC
TRBD2,TRBV6-2/TRBV6-3,many,TRBJ2-7,CASSYSSRLAGELEQYF,TGTGCCAGCAGTTACTCTTCGAGGCTAGCGGGAGAGTTGGAGCAGTACTTC
.,TRBV20-1,many,TRBJ2-2,CSASAGTHFTGELFF,TGCAGTGCTAGCGCCGGTACCCATTTCACCGGGGAGCTGTTTTTT